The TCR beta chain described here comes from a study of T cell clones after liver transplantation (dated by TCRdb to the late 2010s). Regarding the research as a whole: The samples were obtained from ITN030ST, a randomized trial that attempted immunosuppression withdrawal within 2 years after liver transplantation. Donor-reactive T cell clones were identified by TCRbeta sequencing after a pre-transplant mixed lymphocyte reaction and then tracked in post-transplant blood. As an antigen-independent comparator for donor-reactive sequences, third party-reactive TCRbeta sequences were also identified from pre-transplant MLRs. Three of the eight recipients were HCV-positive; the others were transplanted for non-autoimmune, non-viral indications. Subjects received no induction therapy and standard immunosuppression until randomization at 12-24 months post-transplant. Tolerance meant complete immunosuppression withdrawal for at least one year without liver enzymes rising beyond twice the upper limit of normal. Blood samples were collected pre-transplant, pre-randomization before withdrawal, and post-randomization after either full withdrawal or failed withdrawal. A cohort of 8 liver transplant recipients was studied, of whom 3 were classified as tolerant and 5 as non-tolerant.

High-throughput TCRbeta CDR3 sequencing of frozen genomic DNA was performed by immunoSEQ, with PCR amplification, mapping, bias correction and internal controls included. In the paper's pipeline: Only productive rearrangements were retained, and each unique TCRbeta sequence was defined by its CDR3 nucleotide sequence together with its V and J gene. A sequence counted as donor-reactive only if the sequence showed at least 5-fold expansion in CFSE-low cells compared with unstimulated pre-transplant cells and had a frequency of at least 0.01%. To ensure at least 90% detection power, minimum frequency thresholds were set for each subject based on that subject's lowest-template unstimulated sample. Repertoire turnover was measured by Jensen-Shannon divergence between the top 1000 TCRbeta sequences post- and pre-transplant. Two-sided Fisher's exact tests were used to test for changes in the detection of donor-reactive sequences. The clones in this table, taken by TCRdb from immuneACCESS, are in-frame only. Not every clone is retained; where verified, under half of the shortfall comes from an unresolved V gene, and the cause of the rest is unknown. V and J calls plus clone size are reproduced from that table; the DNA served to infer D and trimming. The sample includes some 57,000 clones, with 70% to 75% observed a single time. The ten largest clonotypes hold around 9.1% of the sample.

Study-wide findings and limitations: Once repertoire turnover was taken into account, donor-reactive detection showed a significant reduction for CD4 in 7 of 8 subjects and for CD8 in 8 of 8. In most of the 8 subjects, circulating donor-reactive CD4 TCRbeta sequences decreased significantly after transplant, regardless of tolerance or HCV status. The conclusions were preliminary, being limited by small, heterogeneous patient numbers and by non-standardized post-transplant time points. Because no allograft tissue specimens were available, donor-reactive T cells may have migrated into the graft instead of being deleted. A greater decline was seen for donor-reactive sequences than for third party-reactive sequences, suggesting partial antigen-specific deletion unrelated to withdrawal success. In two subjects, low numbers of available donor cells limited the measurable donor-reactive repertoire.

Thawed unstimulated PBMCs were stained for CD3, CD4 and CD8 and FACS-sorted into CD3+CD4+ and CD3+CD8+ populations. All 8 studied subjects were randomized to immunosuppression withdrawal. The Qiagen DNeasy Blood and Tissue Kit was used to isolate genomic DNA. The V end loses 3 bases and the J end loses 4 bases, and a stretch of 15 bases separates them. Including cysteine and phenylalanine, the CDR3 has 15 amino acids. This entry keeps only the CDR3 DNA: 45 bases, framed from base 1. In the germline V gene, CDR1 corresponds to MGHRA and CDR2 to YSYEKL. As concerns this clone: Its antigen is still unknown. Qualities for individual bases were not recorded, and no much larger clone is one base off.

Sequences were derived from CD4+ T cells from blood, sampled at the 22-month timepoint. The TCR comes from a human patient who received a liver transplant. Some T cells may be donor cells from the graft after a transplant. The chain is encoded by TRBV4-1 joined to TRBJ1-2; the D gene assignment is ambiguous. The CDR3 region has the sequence CASSQDGRRGYGYTF. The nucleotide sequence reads TGCGCCAGCAGCCAGGACGGACGGCGCGGCTATGGCTACACCTTC.